This TCR beta chain was found in a study of post-analysis software for immune sequencing data. Study as a whole: Disease trajectories encompassed relapsing-remitting, secondary progressive and progressive-relapsing multiple sclerosis. Study conclusions and caveats: Included in a set of about 5 TRBV segments more frequent in patients than controls were TRBV5-6, TRBV5-1 and TRBV20-1. Those with multiple sclerosis, the patient group, showed significantly lower normalized Chao1 diversity than controls. The authors found that F measure strongly co-clustered same-batch samples.

Germline-derived CDR1 and CDR2 are SGHRS and YFSETQ. Trimming took off 7 bases at V and 4 bases at J, with 19 bases between the two ends. CDR3 length: 15 residues. As concerns this clonotype: Antigen specificity is unknown.

cDNA libraries of TCR beta carried unique molecular identifiers. Each sample of roughly 0.9 to 11 million input T cells yielded around 500,000 cDNA molecules, so each molecule approximated one T cell. TCRdb re-called the PCR reads through MiXCR, storing one row per CDR3 protein. The table has some 690,000 distinct CDR3 sequences, 59% seen once. The TCR comes from a girl between 2 and 10 years old with multiple sclerosis. The chain carries TRBV5-1 and TRBJ2-3; a weak D match, TRBD2 (7 bases). The sample consisted of blood. The CDR3, as DNA: TGCGCCAGCTCTTGGGGGGGCGCAGTCGCAGATACGCAGTATTTT. It codes for CASSWGGAVADTQYF.